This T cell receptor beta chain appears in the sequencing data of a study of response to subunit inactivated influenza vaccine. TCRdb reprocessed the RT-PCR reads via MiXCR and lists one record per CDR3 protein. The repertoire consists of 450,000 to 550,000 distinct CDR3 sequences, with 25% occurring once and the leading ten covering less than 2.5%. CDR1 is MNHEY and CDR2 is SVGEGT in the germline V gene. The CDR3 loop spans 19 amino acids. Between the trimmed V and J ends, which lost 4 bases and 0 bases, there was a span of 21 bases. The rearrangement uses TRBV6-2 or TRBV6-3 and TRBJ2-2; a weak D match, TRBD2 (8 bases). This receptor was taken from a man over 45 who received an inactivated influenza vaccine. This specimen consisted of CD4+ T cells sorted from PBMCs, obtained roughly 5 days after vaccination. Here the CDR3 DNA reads TGTGCCAGCAGTTTCCAGGGGGAGCGGGGGCATACGAACACCGGGGAGCTGTTTTTT. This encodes CASSFQGERGHTNTGELFF.